This TCR beta chain was profiled in a study of neoadjuvant anti-PD-1 for oral cavity cancer. The V segment lost 4 bases and the J segment 6 bases; nucleotides outside the gene matches: 9. This CDR3 comprises 15 residues. Germline-derived CDR1 and CDR2 are SGHVS and FQNEAQ. Assay used: immunoSEQ multiplex PCR; TCRdb lists only in-frame clones, some missing. This repertoire shows some 11,000 clones, more than 45% found once; its top ten account for 26%. Specimen: tumor tissue, collected before nivolumab (anti-PD-1) treatment. The sequence derives from a person aged 35 to 85 with oral cavity squamous cell carcinoma. The chain employs TRBV7-8 and TRBJ1-1, with 9 positions matching TRBD1. CDR3 in DNA: TGTGCCAGCAGCTCGATGGGACAGGGTCAGTCTGAAGCTTTCTTT. Translation gives CASSSMGQGQSEAFF.